The next 9 T cell receptor beta chains were all read from a single sample in a study of control samples from healthy donors and cancer patients. Produced via immunoSEQ multiplex PCR; TCRdb's table is partial and in-frame only. The repertoire holds 150,000 to 200,000 clones, with around 92% as singletons. Sample: blood. These TCRs come from a woman aged 40 to 55 in good health.

The chain couples TRBV27 to TRBJ2-1, with 13 positions matching TRBD2. The CDR3 runs to 16 residues. From germline, CDR1 is MNHEY and CDR2 SMNVEV (reference sequence). Trimming took 6 bases from V and 2 from J; bases not matched to a gene: 4. The CDR3, as DNA: TGTGCCAGCAGGTGGACTAGCGGGGGACCCTACAATGAGCAGTTCTTC. Its protein is CASRWTSGGPYNEQFF.

The chain couples TRBV6-6 to TRBJ1-2, with TRBD1 matching 12 bases. Germline V CDR1 and CDR2: MNHNY, SVGAGI (reference sequence). This CDR3 contains 15 residues. V lost 7 bases to trimming and J lost 8 bases; unmatched junction nucleotides: 11. In nucleotides, the CDR3 is TGTGCCAGCAACCCCGGGGGACAGGGGGCGCGGGGCTACACCTTC. Amino acids: CASNPGGQGARGYTF.

V gene TRBV7-9 combines with J gene TRBJ2-1, with 8 bases that match TRBD2. Per the germline V gene, CDR1 is SEHNR and CDR2 is FQNEAQ (reference sequence). This CDR3 is 15 amino acids long. V was clipped by 1 base and J by 3 bases; unmatched bases: 2. The CDR3 coding sequence is TGTGCCAGCAGCTTAGGCGGGGGGCTCTACAATGAGCAGTTCTTC. Protein sequence: CASSLGGGLYNEQFF. The full variable domain, its missing parts supplied by reference TRBV7-9 and TRBJ2-1, is DTGVSQNPRHKITKRGQNVTFRCDPISEHNRLYWYRQTLGQGPEFLTYFQNEAQLEKSRLLSDRFSAERPKGSFSTLEIQRTEQGDSAMYLCASSLGGGLYNEQFFGPGTRLTVL.

The J gene is TRBJ2-3, the V gene TRBV5-1; 7 nucleotides agree with TRBD2. With 0 bases clipped from V and 13 bases from J, the junction kept 8 bases outside the gene matches. Germline V lookup: CDR1 SGHRS, CDR2 YFSETQ. The CDR3 spans 13 residues. The CDR3 reads CASSLEGLTMKYF. CDR3 DNA sequence: TGCGCCAGCAGCTTGGAGGGACTAACGATGAAGTATTTT.

The CDR3 protein is CASSPGIGLRTDTQYF. The DNA for the CDR3 is TGTGCCAGCAGCCCAGGGATAGGTTTACGCACAGATACGCAGTATTTT. V is TRBV9 and J is TRBJ2-3, with D perhaps matching TRBD1 (5 bases). This CDR3 has 16 amino acids. The V end was cut by 4 bases, the J end by 1 base, with 16 bases between. Germline CDR1 is SGDLS and CDR2 is YYNGEE.

In its sample, this clone was seen once. J is TRBJ2-1 and V is TRBV5-1, with 8 bases lining up with TRBD2. V gave up 1 base and J gave up 2 bases; unmatched junction bases: 2. CDR3 size: 15 residues. CDR1 SGHRS and CDR2 YFSETQ come from the germline V gene. This CDR3 is CASSLSGGAYNEQFF. For the CDR3, the DNA is TGCGCCAGCAGCTTGTCCGGGGGGGCCTACAATGAGCAGTTCTTC.

V and J are TRBV6-5 and TRBJ2-2; 7 bases are a match to TRBD1. Germline V gene lookup returns CDR1 MNHEY and CDR2 SVGAGI. The CDR3 extends over 15 amino acids. V lost 5 bases and J lost 7; bases outside the gene matches: 10. CDR3 DNA: TGTGCCAGCAGTCCCGACAGGGTCGTCGACGGGGAGCTGTTTTTT. Its protein product is CASSPDRVVDGELFF.

The chain is built from TRBV9 and TRBJ2-2, with D tentatively TRBD1 or TRBD2 (5 bases each). The CDR3 is 17 residues long. Germline loops: CDR1 SGDLS, CDR2 YYNGEE. The V end was cut by 4 bases, the J end by 1 base, with 17 bases between. The CDR3, as DNA: TGTGCCAGCAGCTCCCCCTGGGGGACGCAGAACACCGGGGAGCTGTTTTTT. It yields the protein CASSSPWGTQNTGELFF.

This clone was counted a single time. The rearrangement links TRBV4-1 to TRBJ2-7; 8 positions match TRBD2. Germline V gene data show CDR1 as MGHRA and CDR2 as YSYEKL. V was pared by 4 bases and J by 3 bases, with 11 bases of the junction left unmatched. The CDR3 has 16 residues. The DNA of the CDR3 is TGCGCCAGCAGCCTGGACGACTTAGCGGGGTTCTACGAGCAGTACTTC. Translating gives CASSLDDLAGFYEQYF.